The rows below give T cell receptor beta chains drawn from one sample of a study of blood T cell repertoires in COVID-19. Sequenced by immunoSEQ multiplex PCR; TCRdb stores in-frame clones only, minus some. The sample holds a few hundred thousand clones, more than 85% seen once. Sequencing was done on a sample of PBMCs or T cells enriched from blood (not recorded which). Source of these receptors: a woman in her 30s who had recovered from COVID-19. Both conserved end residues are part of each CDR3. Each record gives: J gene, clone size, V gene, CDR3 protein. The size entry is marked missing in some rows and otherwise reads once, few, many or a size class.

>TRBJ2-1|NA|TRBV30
CAWSSGTSVYNEQFF
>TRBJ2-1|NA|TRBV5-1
CASSWPEGIPYNEQFF
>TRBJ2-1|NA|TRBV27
CASSHTSGTSYNEQFF
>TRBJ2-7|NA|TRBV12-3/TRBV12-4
CASSRGPYEQYF
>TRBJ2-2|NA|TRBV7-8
CASSHRAGTNTGELFF
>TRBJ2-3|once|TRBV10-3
CAPSPGGRLDTQYF
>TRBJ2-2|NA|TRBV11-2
CASSSSRVPGELFF
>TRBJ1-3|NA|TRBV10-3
CAIQGSGNTIYF
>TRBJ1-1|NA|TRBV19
CASSMSDRGITEAFF
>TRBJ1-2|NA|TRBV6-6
CASSYMQGAYQDGYTF
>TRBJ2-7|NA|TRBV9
CASSATALSSYEQYF
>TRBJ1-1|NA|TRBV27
CASSWGTGTEAFF
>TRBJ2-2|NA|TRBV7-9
CASSLRGSTGELFF
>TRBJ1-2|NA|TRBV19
CASTQTGTALYGYTF
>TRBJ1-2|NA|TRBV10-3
CAISESRGLSYGYTF
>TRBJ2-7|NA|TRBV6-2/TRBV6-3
CASSYSVARGYEQYF
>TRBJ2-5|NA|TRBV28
CASREGLAGKTQYF
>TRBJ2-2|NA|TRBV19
CASSNGLAGEPGELFF
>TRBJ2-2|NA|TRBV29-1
CSAETGNTGELFF
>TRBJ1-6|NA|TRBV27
CASSSGQGAQAVHF
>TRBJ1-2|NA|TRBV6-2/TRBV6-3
CASSDYPGTDHYGYTF
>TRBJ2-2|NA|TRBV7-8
CASSLGLAGARSTGELFF
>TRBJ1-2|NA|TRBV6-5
CASSYSEARSGYGYTF
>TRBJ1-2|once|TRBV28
CASTALGVGYTF
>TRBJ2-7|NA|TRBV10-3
CAISARTSGSTAYEQYF
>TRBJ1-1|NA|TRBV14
CASSQRSGTEAFF
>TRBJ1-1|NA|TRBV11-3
CASSNPGQGNTEAFF
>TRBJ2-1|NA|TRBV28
CASSSLSSYNEQFF
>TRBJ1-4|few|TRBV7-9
CASSRGQSNEKLFF
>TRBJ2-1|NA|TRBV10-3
CAISDGQGGGEQFF
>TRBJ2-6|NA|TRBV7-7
CASSQGQPSSGANVLTF
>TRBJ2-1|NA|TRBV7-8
CASSSTSGGASYNEQFF
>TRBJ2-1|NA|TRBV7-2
CASSLAVGEGEQFF
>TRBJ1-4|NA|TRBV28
CASSLTGGNEKLFF
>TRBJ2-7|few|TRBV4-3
CASSQGPGTYEQYF
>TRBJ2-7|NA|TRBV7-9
CASSLPGTEPYEQYF
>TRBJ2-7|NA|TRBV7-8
CASSPGGPSYEQYF
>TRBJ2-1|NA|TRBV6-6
CASSLLTGADYNEQFF
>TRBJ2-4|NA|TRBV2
CASRPGLVKNIQYF
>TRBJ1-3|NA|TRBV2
CASSEGLPGNTIYF
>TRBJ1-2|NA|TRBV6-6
CASSPPFAGESNYGYTF
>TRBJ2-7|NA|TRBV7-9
CASSLRLAGDEQYF
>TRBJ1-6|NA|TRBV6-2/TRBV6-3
CASSYSSVDSPLHF
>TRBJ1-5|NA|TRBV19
CASSIAVWEDHQPQHF
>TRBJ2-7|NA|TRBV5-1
CASSQSYEQYF
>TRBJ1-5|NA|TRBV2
CASSEATGVRDQPQHF
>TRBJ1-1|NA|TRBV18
CASSPGQNTEAFF